This T cell receptor (beta chain) came from a study of OX40 agonist ivuxolimab in advanced cancers. Sequencing used immunoSEQ multiplex PCR; TCRdb keeps in-frame clones, though not all of them. In the table there are 55,000 to 75,000 clones, 86% of which are singletons. The CDR3 extends over 15 amino acids. Losses at the gene ends were 5 bases for V and 2 bases for J; bases not matched to a gene: 4. Per germline, CDR1 SGHTA and CDR2 FQGTGA. This sequence was found in an adult with an advanced solid tumor such as melanoma, head and neck, liver or kidney cancer. The sample here was CD4+ or CD8+ T cells sorted from blood, taken in a trial of the OX40 agonist ivuxolimab. This chain uses TRBV7-3 with TRBJ2-1; 9 bases align to TRBD2. The CDR3 DNA sequence: TGTGCCAGCAGCGTCCTAGCGGGGCCCTACAATGAGCAGTTCTTC. It is translated as CASSVLAGPYNEQFF.